This TCR beta chain was found in a study of blood T cells in healthy people across ages. Donors each provided 8 to 10 milliliters of peripheral blood. The CDR3 sequence is 16 residues long. The V gene's germline CDR1 is SGHRS and CDR2 YFSETQ. The junction had 5 bases not matched to a gene; V was cut back by 0 bases and J by 2 bases. Next came a second PCR, run for roughly 7 to 12 cycles, which used a sample-barcoded 5' primer along with a J-beta primer mix. TCRdb re-called the 5' RACE reads through MiXCR, storing one row per CDR3 protein. Here the sample spans about 640,000 distinct CDR3 sequences, approximately 50% being singletons.

The clonotype originates from a man in his fifties or sixties in good health. Sequencing was done on a sample of blood. J is TRBJ1-5 and V is TRBV5-1, with TRBD1 matching 7 bases. CDR3 bases: TGCGCCAGCAGCTTGGAAGGGGGCTTTGGCAATCAGCCCCAGCATTTT. Translated, it gives CASSLEGGFGNQPQHF.